The clone carrying this T cell receptor (beta chain) was detected only a few times. Its cognate antigen is unknown. The data were obtained in a study of CD8 T cells in ankylosing spondylitis. Quantitative 5'-RACE with molecular barcodes produced the TCR beta libraries. TCRdb processed the 5' RACE reads anew with MiXCR; each CDR3 protein has one entry. The data show around 250,000 distinct CDR3 sequences, with over 30% seen just once and around 4% held by the top ten. Overall study results and limits: What seemed typical of ankylosing spondylitis blood was a TCR beta motif built from about 8 highly homologous variants. The disease-linked clones had a CD8+ phenotype and low blood frequencies. Existing reports had already noted some motif variants in reactive arthritis synovial fluid and blood.

The V gene lost 9 bases and the J gene lost 0 bases, with 18 bases spanning the gap. The CDR3 runs 15 residues. Germline V lookup: CDR1 SGHRS, CDR2 YFSETQ. This rearrangement joins TRBV5-1 to TRBJ1-2, with a tentative D call TRBD1 (5 bases). The source is a male donor with ankylosing spondylitis or in good health (not recorded which). Sequencing input: blood, either unsorted or a sorted T cell fraction (not recorded which). CDR3 sequence (DNA): TGCGCCACCTCGCCGTTGGGGCCAGCTAACTATGGCTACACCTTC. Its translation: CATSPLGPANYGYTF.